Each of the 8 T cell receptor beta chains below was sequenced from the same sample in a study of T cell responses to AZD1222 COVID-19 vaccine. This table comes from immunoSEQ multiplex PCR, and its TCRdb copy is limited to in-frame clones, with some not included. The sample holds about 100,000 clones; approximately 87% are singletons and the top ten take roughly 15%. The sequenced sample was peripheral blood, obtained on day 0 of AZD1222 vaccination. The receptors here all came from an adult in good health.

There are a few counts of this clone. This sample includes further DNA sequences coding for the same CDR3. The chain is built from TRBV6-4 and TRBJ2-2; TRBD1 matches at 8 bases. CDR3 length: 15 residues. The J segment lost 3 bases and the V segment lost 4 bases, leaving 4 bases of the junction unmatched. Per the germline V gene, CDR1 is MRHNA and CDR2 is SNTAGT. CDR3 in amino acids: CASSAGGHDTGELFF. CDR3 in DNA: TGTGCCAGCAGTGCAGGGGGCCATGACACCGGGGAGCTGTTTTTT.

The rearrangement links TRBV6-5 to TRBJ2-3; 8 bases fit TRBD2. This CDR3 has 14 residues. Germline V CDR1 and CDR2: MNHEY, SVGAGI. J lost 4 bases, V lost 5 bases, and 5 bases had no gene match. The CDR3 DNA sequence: TGTGCCAGCAGTACCGGACTAGCCGCAGATACGCAGTATTTT. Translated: CASSTGLAADTQYF.

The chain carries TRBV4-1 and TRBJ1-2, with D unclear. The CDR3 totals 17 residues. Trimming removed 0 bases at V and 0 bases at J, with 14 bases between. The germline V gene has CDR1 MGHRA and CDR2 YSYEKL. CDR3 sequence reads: CASSQDGSSPTNYGYTF. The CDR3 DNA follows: TGCGCCAGCAGCCAAGATGGGTCGTCCCCTACTAACTATGGCTACACCTTC.

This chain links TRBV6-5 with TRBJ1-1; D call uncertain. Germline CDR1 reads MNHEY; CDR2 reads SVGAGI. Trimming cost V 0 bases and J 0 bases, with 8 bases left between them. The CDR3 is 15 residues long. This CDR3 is CASSYSAGVNTEAFF. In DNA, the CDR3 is TGTGCCAGCAGTTACTCCGCCGGGGTGAACACTGAAGCTTTCTTT.

The CDR3 region is CASSPRPDSYEQYF. The CDR3 DNA reads as TGTGCCAGCAGCCCACGTCCCGATTCCTACGAGCAGTACTTC. V is TRBV7-3 and J is TRBJ2-7; D unresolved. CDR3 length: 14 residues. Trimming left V 5 bases short and J 1 base short, with 12 bases between. Per the germline V gene, CDR1 is SGHTA and CDR2 is FQGTGA.

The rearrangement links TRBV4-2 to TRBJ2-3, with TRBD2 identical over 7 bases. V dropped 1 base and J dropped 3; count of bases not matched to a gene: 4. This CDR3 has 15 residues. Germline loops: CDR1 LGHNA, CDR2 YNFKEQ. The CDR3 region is CASSQASGDTDTQYF. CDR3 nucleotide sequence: TGTGCCAGCAGCCAAGCAAGCGGGGATACAGATACGCAGTATTTT.

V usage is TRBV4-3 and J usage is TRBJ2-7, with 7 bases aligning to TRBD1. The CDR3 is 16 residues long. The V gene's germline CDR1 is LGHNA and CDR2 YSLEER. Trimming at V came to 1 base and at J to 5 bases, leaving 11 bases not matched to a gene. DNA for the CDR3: TGCGCCAGCAGCCAAGGATTGCGACAGGGCAGTAACGAGCAGTACTTC. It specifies CASSQGLRQGSNEQYF.

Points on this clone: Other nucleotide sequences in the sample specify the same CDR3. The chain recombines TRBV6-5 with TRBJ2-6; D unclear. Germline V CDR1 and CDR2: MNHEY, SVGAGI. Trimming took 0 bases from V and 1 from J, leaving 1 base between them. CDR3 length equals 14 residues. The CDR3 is CASSYSSGANVLTF. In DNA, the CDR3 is TGTGCCAGCAGTTACTCGTCTGGGGCCAACGTCCTGACTTTC.